This T cell receptor beta chain was captured in a study of cytomegalovirus exposure and HLA in healthy donors. Study-level results: Three of the chains that were CMV-associated were confirmed in vitro to be specific for CMV antigens. Productive status was seen about 90% or about 30% of the time for most TCR beta V segments in an earlier analysis. Donors belonging to an Asian-associated ancestry cluster reportedly showed fewer N-insertions in productive TCRs than the roughly 670-donor mean, according to what a later analysis found.

Donors sampled were nominally healthy, though unrecorded immune exposures were likely. To note about this clone: Its antigen remains unknown.

The PCR had 60 Vbeta and 13 Jbeta primers. The data were produced by immunoSEQ multiplex PCR, yet TCRdb's version contains in-frame clones alone and is incomplete. Counted here are approximately 160,000 clones, roughly 84% occurring once; the ten biggest clones make up roughly 1.5%. The TCR sequence derives from a male donor in good health and CMV-seronegative. Sample: PBMCs.

As DNA, the CDR3 is TGTGCCAGCAGCACGACAGGGGGCACTGAAGCTTTCTTT. It translates to CASSTTGGTEAFF. The rearrangement links TRBV6-5 to TRBJ1-1, with 9 nucleotides matching TRBD1. V lost 6 bases, J lost 4 bases, and 3 bases stayed unmatched. The CDR3 consists of 13 residues. Germline V gene sequence: CDR1 MNHEY, CDR2 SVGAGI.